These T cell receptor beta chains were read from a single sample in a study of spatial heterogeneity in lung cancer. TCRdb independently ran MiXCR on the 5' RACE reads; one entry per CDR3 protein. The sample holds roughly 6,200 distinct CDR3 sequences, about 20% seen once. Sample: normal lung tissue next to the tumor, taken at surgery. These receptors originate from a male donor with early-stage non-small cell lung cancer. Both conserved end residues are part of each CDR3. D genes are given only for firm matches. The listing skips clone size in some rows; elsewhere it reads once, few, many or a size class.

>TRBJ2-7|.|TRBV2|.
TGTGCCAGGGGGGACCTACGGTCCTACGAGCAGTACTTC
CARGDLRSYEQYF
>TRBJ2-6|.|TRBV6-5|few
TGTGCCAGCAGGCAGGGGAGTGCTGGGGCCAACGTCCTGACTTTC
CASRQGSAGANVLTF
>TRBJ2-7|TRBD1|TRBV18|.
TGTGCCAGCTCACCAGGGACAGGGGAGCAGTACTTC
CASSPGTGEQYF
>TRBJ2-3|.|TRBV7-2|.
TGTGCCAGCAGCACCGAAGCGGAGAATACGCAGTATTTT
CASSTEAENTQYF
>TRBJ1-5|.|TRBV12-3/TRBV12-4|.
TGTGCCAGCACCCTGGGGTCGGGGAATCAGCCCCAGCATTTT
CASTLGSGNQPQHF
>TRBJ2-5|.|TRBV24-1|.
TGTGCCACCAGTCGGGGCAGGGGCGAGACCCAGTACTTC
CATSRGRGETQYF
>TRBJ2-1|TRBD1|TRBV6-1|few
TGTGCCAGCAGTGAATTTAGGGGACAGGGGTACAATGAGCAGTTCTTC
CASSEFRGQGYNEQFF
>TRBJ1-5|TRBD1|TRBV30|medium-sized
TGTGCCTGGAGCTCGGGACAGGGAAATCAGCCCCAGCATTTT
CAWSSGQGNQPQHF
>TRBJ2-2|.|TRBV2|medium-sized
TGTGCCAGCAGTGACCCCGGGGAGCTGTTTTTT
CASSDPGELFF
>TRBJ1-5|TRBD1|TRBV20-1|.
TGCAGTGCTAGAGCGGGGACAGGGGGCAATCAGCCCCAGCATTTT
CSARAGTGGNQPQHF
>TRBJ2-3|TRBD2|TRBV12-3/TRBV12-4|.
TGTGCCAGCAGAGCTAGCGGGAGCACAGATACGCAGTATTTT
CASRASGSTDTQYF
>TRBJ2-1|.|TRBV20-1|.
TGCAGTGCCAGACCCCACCCCACGGCTTCCGAGCAGTTCTTC
CSARPHPTASEQFF
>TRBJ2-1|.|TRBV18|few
TGTGCCAGCTCACCAGGGGCGACTACGGATGAGCAGTTCTTC
CASSPGATTDEQFF
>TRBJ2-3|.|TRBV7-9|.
TGTGCCAGCACCTCCCGGGGGGATACGCAGTATTTT
CASTSRGDTQYF
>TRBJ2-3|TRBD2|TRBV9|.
TGTGCCAGCAGCGTAGGCCTAGCGGGAGCAGATACGCAGTATTTT
CASSVGLAGADTQYF
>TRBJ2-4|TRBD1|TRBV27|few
TGTGCCAGCAGGCCGACAGGGCTAGCCAAAAACATTCAGTACTTC
CASRPTGLAKNIQYF
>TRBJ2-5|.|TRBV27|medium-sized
TGTGCCAGCAGGCGACTAGAACATAAAGAGACCCAGTACTTC
CASRRLEHKETQYF
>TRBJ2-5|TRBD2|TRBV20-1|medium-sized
TGCAGTGCTAGAGTAGGTGCGGGAGTAGCAGAGACCCAGTACTTC
CSARVGAGVAETQYF
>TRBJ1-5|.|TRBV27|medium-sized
TGTGCCAGCAGTTTATCTCCAAATAGCAATCAGCCCCAGCATTTT
CASSLSPNSNQPQHF
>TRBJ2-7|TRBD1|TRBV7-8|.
TGTGCCAGCAGCCCCCCTGGGACAGGGAGTAAGAGGCAGTACTTC
CASSPPGTGSKRQYF
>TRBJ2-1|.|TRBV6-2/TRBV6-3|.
TGTGCCAGCTCAAACTCCCGCTCCTACAATGAGCAGTTCTTC
CASSNSRSYNEQFF
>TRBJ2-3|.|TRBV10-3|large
TGTGCCACCGGACTAAACACAGATACGCAGTATTTT
CATGLNTDTQYF
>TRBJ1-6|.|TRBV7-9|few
TGTGCCAGCAGCTTAGCGCTCGGCCCTAATTCACCCCTCCACTTT
CASSLALGPNSPLHF
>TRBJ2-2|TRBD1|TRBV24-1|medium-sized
TGTGCCACCAAGGGGGCGGTCGGGGAGCTGTTTTTT
CATKGAVGELFF
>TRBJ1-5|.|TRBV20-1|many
TGCAGTGCTAGACCGGCGCGAGGAGAGCAGCCCCAGCATTTT
CSARPARGEQPQHF
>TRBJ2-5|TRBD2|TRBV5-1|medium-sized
TGCGCCAGCAGCTTGAACCCACTAGCGGGAGAAGAGACCCAGTACTTC
CASSLNPLAGEETQYF
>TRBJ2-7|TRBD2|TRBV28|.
TGTGCCAGCAGTTTATCTGGGACTAGCGGAGCCTACGAGCAGTACTTC
CASSLSGTSGAYEQYF
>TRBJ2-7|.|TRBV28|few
TGTGCCAGCAGTAGGGGGGTGCCCTACGAGCAGTACTTC
CASSRGVPYEQYF
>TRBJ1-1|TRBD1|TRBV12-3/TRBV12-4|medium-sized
TGTGCCAGCAGTTCGGGACAGGGAATGAACACTGAAGCTTTCTTT
CASSSGQGMNTEAFF
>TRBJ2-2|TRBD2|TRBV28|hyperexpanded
TGTGCCAGCACGCGGGAGACAGACACCGGGGAGCTGTTTTTT
CASTRETDTGELFF
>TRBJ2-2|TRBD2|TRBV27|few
TGTGCCAGCAGTTTAGCGGGAGGCGGCGGGGAGCTGTTTTTT
CASSLAGGGGELFF
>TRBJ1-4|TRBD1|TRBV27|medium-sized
TGTGCCAGCAGTCAGGGGACAGCTAATGAAAAACTGTTTTTT
CASSQGTANEKLFF
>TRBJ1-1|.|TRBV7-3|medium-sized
TGTGCCAGCAGCACGGGACTGAACACTGAAGCTTTCTTT
CASSTGLNTEAFF
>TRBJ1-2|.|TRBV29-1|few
TGCAGCGTTGCCCAGGGCGACTATGGCTACACCTTC
CSVAQGDYGYTF
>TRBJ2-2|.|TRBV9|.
TGTGCCAGCGCCGACTCGGCAACCGGGGAGCTGTTTTTT
CASADSATGELFF
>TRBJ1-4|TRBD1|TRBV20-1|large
TGCAGTGCTAGACAGCCGACAGGGTATAATGAAAAACTGTTTTTT
CSARQPTGYNEKLFF
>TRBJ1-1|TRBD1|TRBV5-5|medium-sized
TGTGCCAGCAGCCGGAAGGGACAGTTGAACACTGAAGCTTTCTTT
CASSRKGQLNTEAFF
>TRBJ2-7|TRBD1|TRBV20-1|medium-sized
TGCAGTGCCGATGGACAGGGGGCGATCTACGAGCAGTACTTC
CSADGQGAIYEQYF
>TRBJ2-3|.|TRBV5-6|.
TGTGCCAGCAGCTTGGTAATTGCGCCAGATACGCAGTATTTT
CASSLVIAPDTQYF
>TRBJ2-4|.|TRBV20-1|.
TGCAGTGCTAGAGATTATCTGGGGGCCAAAAACATTCAGTACTTC
CSARDYLGAKNIQYF
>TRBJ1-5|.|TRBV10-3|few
TGTGCCATCAGCCTAATGGGGGGTCAGCCCCAGCATTTT
CAISLMGGQPQHF
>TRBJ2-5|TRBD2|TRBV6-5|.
TGTGCCAGCAGTTACTCGATCGCGGGAGGGCAAGAGACCCAGTACTTC
CASSYSIAGGQETQYF
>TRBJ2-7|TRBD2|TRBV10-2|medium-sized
TGCGCCACCATGACTAGCGGGTACGAGCAGTACTTC
CATMTSGYEQYF